This T cell receptor beta chain was captured by sequencing in a study of blood T cell repertoires in COVID-19. About the research overall: PBMCs, B-cell-depleted T cells, or T cells were the source of the cDNA or gDNA that made up the material.

This clone showed up many times. The assay was immunoSEQ multiplex PCR, and TCRdb's table has in-frame clones only and misses some. This table has over 200,000 clones, under 90% appearing once. Sequenced material: peripheral blood. This receptor was identified in a woman aged 40 to 50 with active or convalescent COVID-19.

CDR3 in DNA: TGTGCCAGCAGCCGGAGTGGCAGCTTCTATGGCTACACCTTC. It translates to CASSRSGSFYGYTF. This chain connects TRBV11-3 to TRBJ1-2; D is unresolved. Germline CDR1 SGHNT, CDR2 YENEEA. V lost 5 bases, J lost 4 bases, and 14 bases lay in between. The length of the CDR3 is 14 residues.